A single sample gave rise to the 31 T cell receptor beta chains below, sequenced in a study of PD-1 blockade in classical Hodgkin lymphoma. In every patient, relapse followed autologous stem cell transplantation, while exposure to brentuximab vedotin differed. Assay used: immunoSEQ multiplex PCR; TCRdb lists only in-frame clones, some missing. The table lists some 41,000 clones, over 65% of them singletons, with around 2.8% in the top ten. Sequences were derived from peripheral blood mononuclear cells (PBMCs), sampled before the second cycle of nivolumab. Every receptor here comes from a human donor with classical Hodgkin lymphoma.

This chain links TRBV19 with TRBJ2-7; D not resolved. V lost 6 bases and J lost 6, with 12 bases in between. Germline V gives CDR1 LNHDA, CDR2 SQIVND (reference sequence). This CDR3 region has 12 residues. The CDR3 protein is CASRSVVGEQYF. CDR3 sequence (DNA): TGTGCCAGTAGGTCTGTCGTTGGCGAGCAGTACTTC.

The V and J genes are TRBV28 and TRBJ1-5, with D possibly matching TRBD1 (5 bases). The V end lost 5 bases, the J end lost 4 bases, and 12 bases lay between the germline ends. From germline, CDR1 is MDHEN and CDR2 SYDVKM. This CDR3 is 14 amino acids long. This CDR3 is CASSQEGENQPQHF. The CDR3 nucleotides are TGTGCCAGCAGTCAAGAAGGGGAAAATCAGCCCCAGCATTTT.

V is TRBV27 and J is TRBJ1-5; weak D call: TRBD1 (5 bases). This CDR3 is built from 15 residues. Germline loops: CDR1 MNHEY, CDR2 SMNVEV (reference sequence). The V end was cut by 2 bases, the J end by 2 bases, with 10 bases between. The chain's CDR3 is CASSLTRAGNQPQHF. The CDR3 nucleotides are TGTGCCAGCAGTTTAACCAGGGCGGGCAATCAGCCCCAGCATTTT.

CDR3 sequence reads: CAISELSQGGNNEQFF. The CDR3 DNA reads as TGTGCCATCAGTGAGTTGTCCCAGGGAGGCAACAATGAGCAGTTCTTC. The chain has TRBV10-3 and TRBJ2-1, with D perhaps TRBD2 (6 bases). The ends were cut back, 1 base at V and 5 bases at J, with 15 bases in the middle. This CDR3 contains 16 residues. Germline loops: CDR1 ENHRY, CDR2 SYGVKD.

This rearrangement joins TRBV30 to TRBJ2-3; D is unclear. Germline CDR1 reads GTSNPN; CDR2 reads SVGIG (reference sequence). This CDR3 has 15 residues. Trimming pared 7 bases from V and 2 bases from J, leaving 19 bases between. The CDR3 region is CALGSAQRFTDTQYF. CDR3 in DNA: TGTGCCTTAGGGTCGGCACAGCGATTCACAGATACGCAGTATTTT.

This clone was detected only a few times. The genes are TRBV19 and TRBJ1-1, with D perhaps TRBD1 (6 bases). V lost 7 bases and J 3 bases, leaving 18 bases between the germline ends. There are 15 residues in the CDR3. CDR1 and CDR2 (germline): LNHDA, SQIVND (reference sequence). The CDR3 loop reads CASTMNRVRDTEAFF. In DNA, the CDR3 is TGTGCCAGTACCATGAACAGGGTTCGGGACACTGAAGCTTTCTTT.

This clone was observed once. The J gene is TRBJ2-1, the V gene TRBV6-6; a possible D gene is TRBD2 (5 bases). Germline CDR1 is MNHNY and CDR2 is SVGAGI (reference sequence). V was pared by 7 bases and J by 0 bases, with 13 bases between. This CDR3 is built from 15 residues. CDR3 nucleotide sequence: TGTGCCAGCACTATGAGCGGCCCCTCCTACAATGAGCAGTTCTTC. Encoded protein: CASTMSGPSYNEQFF.

The chain has TRBV5-4 and TRBJ2-3; D is possibly TRBD1 or TRBD2 (5 bases each). Looked up from germline, CDR1 is SGHNT and CDR2 is YYREEE (reference sequence). The CDR3 is 15 residues long. Trimming shortened V by 3 bases and J by 4 bases, and 15 bases separated the two germline ends. The chain's CDR3 is CASSSGTFESDTQYF. DNA for the CDR3: TGTGCCAGCAGCTCCGGGACCTTCGAGTCAGATACGCAGTATTTT. The variable domain in full, with the rest retrieved from reference TRBV5-4 and TRBJ2-3, is ETGVTQSPTHLIKTRGQQVTLRCSSQSGHNTVSWYQQALGQGPQFIFQYYREEENGRGNFPPRFSGLQFPNYSSELNVNALELDDSALYLCASSSGTFESDTQYFGPGTRLTVL.

The V call is TRBV10-3, the J call TRBJ2-5, with 8 bases lining up with TRBD1. After removal of 5 bases from V and 5 bases from J, the junction contained 10 bases not matched to a gene. Germline V gene lookup returns CDR1 ENHRY and CDR2 SYGVKD. The CDR3 is 15 amino acids. The CDR3 sequence is CAISKGQGVGETQYF. DNA for the CDR3: TGTGCCATCAGTAAAGGACAGGGCGTTGGGGAGACCCAGTACTTC.

The chain joins TRBV10-3 to TRBJ2-5; weak D call: TRBD1 (6 bases). CDR1 and CDR2 from the germline V gene are ENHRY and SYGVKD. V lost 7 bases and J lost 4, with 13 bases in between. The CDR3 contains 13 residues. The CDR3 region has the DNA TGTGCCATCAACGGACAGTTAGGAGAGACCCAGTACTTC. Translating gives CAINGQLGETQYF.

This clone showed up just a few times. The V gene is TRBV7-9, the J gene TRBJ2-7, with a weak D call TRBD1 (5 bases). The length of the CDR3 is 14 residues. Trimming took off 4 bases at V and 3 bases at J, with 13 bases between the two ends. CDR1 is SEHNR, CDR2 FQNEAQ, per germline (reference sequence). The CDR3 protein is CASSSGQRGYEQYF. CDR3 DNA sequence: TGTGCCAGCAGCTCAGGACAAAGGGGCTACGAGCAGTACTTC.

This clone was observed a few times. The V gene is TRBV10-3, the J gene TRBJ2-1, with 12 positions matching TRBD2. V lost 8 bases, J lost 7 bases, and 6 bases stayed unmatched. This CDR3 has 14 residues. Germline CDR1 is ENHRY and CDR2 is SYGVKD. CDR3 nucleotides: TGTGCCATCGAAACTAGCGGGGGGCGTAATGAGCAGTTCTTC. This translates into CAIETSGGRNEQFF.

This clone was observed a few times. The rearrangement joins TRBV5-1 to TRBJ2-2, with 8 nucleotides matching TRBD1. CDR1 is SGHRS, CDR2 YFSETQ, per germline. Trimming took 8 bases from V and 5 from J; bases not matched to a gene: 14. The CDR3 has 16 residues. The CDR3 sequence is CARGLRDRRGTGELFF. The CDR3 DNA reads TGCGCCAGGGGGCTCCGGGACAGGAGAGGGACCGGGGAGCTGTTTTTT.

This chain connects TRBV7-6 to TRBJ1-4, with D unresolved. V lost 4 bases, J lost 8 bases, and 17 bases lay in between. CDR1 is SGHVS, CDR2 FNYEAQ, per germline. CDR3 length: 15 residues. DNA for the CDR3: TGTGCCAGCAGCTACCCGAGGGCGTTTGGGGAAAAACTGTTTTTT. Its translation is CASSYPRAFGEKLFF.

V usage is TRBV7-6 and J usage is TRBJ2-2, with TRBD2 identical over 8 bases. Germline CDR1 and CDR2: SGHVS and FNYEAQ. CDR3 length: 14 amino acids. V lost 2 bases and J lost 4; bases outside the gene matches: 0. DNA of the CDR3: TGTGCCAGCAGCTTAAGCGGGGGCACCGGGGAGCTGTTTTTT. Translating it yields CASSLSGGTGELFF. The variable domain in full, with the rest retrieved from reference TRBV7-6 and TRBJ2-2, is GAGVSQSPRYKVTKRGQDVALRCDPISGHVSLYWYRQALGQGPEFLTYFNYEAQQDKSGLPNDRFSAERPEGSISTLTIQRTEQRDSAMYRCASSLSGGTGELFFGEGSRLTVL.

The chain employs TRBV6-6 and TRBJ1-5, with D unresolved. The length of the CDR3 is 14 residues. Germline CDR1 reads MNHNY; CDR2 reads SVGAGI (reference sequence). V was trimmed by 5 bases and J by 0 bases, leaving 8 bases between them. The CDR3 loop reads CASSPPHSNQPQHF. The CDR3 DNA follows: TGTGCCAGCAGTCCCCCCCATAGCAATCAGCCCCAGCATTTT.

This chain links TRBV7-2 with TRBJ1-6, with 7 bases matching TRBD1. Per the germline V gene, CDR1 is SGHTA and CDR2 is FQGNSA. The CDR3 sequence is 15 residues long. Unmatched junction bases numbered 16, after V lost 5 bases and J lost 15 bases. CDR3 nucleotide sequence: TGTGCCAGCAGCCCCTCTCGACAGGGACGGGGCGACCTCCACTTT. This codes for CASSPSRQGRGDLHF.

This clone appeared a single time. The rearrangement uses TRBV19 and TRBJ2-7; D is unclear. The CDR3 length is 16 residues. The V end lost 6 bases, the J end lost 6 bases, and 24 bases lay between the germline ends. CDR1 LNHDA and CDR2 SQIVND come from the germline V gene (reference sequence). The CDR3 loop is CASSPGGGIPPGEQYF. CDR3 bases: TGTGCCAGTAGCCCGGGTGGTGGGATTCCACCAGGCGAGCAGTACTTC.

The rearrangement links TRBV18 to TRBJ1-6; D call uncertain. Germline V gives CDR1 KGHSH, CDR2 LQKENI. V lost 4 bases to trimming and J lost 8 bases, with 15 bases between them. The CDR3 runs 15 residues. This chain's CDR3 is CASSQAAQVDSPLHF. CDR3 in DNA: TGTGCCAGCTCACAAGCGGCTCAAGTGGATTCACCCCTCCACTTT.

The chain links TRBV7-9 to TRBJ2-1; 13 bases are a match to TRBD2. The V segment lost 5 bases and the J segment 1 base; nucleotides outside the gene matches: 11. The germline CDR1 and CDR2 sequences are SEHNR and FQNEAQ (reference sequence). The CDR3 consists of 19 residues. The CDR3 region is CASSHTSGGDIESYNEQFF. The CDR3 DNA reads as TGTGCCAGCAGCCACACTAGCGGGGGGGACATTGAATCCTACAATGAGCAGTTCTTC.

The rearrangement joins TRBV6-5 to TRBJ2-5, with D unresolved. V was pared by 7 bases and J by 5 bases, with 14 bases between. Germline V lookup: CDR1 MNHEY, CDR2 SVGAGI. The CDR3 covers 13 residues. For the CDR3, the DNA is TGTGCCAGCACCAAGCTAGGAATCGAGACCCAGTACTTC. This translates into CASTKLGIETQYF.

The CDR3 region is CAISEAKAGTGELFF. The CDR3 bases are TGTGCCATCAGTGAGGCAAAAGCAGGGACCGGGGAGCTGTTTTTT. The chain has TRBV10-3 and TRBJ2-2, with D maybe TRBD1 (5 bases). Germline values: CDR1 ENHRY, CDR2 SYGVKD. The CDR3 is 15 residues long. Trimming shortened V by 2 bases and J by 5 bases, and 12 bases separated the two germline ends.

The genes are TRBV11-2 and TRBJ2-5; 14 bases match TRBD2. This CDR3 is built from 16 residues. Germline V gene sequence: CDR1 SGHAT, CDR2 FQNNGV. With 5 bases clipped from V and 11 bases from J, the junction kept 13 bases outside the gene matches. CDR3 sequence: CASSLSTGLAGAEQYF. Here the CDR3 DNA reads TGTGCCAGCAGCCTCTCGACGGGACTAGCGGGAGCGGAGCAGTACTTC.

The chain links TRBV9 to TRBJ2-3; either TRBD1 or TRBD2 may supply D (6 bases each). V was pared by 9 bases and J by 2 bases, with 25 bases between. The CDR3 is 17 residues long. Germline values: CDR1 SGDLS, CDR2 YYNGEE. The CDR3 protein is CATLIGVGGLDTDTQYF. The CDR3 DNA sequence: TGTGCCACCCTGATTGGTGTGGGGGGCCTTGACACAGATACGCAGTATTTT.

This chain connects TRBV7-9 to TRBJ2-2; no clear D gene. This CDR3 has 9 residues. CDR1 SEHNR and CDR2 FQNEAQ come from the germline V gene (reference sequence). Trimming took 11 bases from V and 4 from J, leaving 2 bases between them. CDR3 in DNA: TGTGCCGGCACCGGGGAGCTGTTTTTT. Translating gives CAGTGELFF.

V usage is TRBV11-2 and J usage is TRBJ2-7; 11 bases agree with TRBD1. Trimming took 4 bases from V and 5 from J; bases not matched to a gene: 7. Per the germline V gene, CDR1 is SGHAT and CDR2 is FQNNGV. The CDR3 length is 15 residues. DNA for the CDR3: TGTGCCAGCAGCTCTCGGACAGGGGGCAGGAACGAGCAGTACTTC. As protein: CASSSRTGGRNEQYF.

The chain joins TRBV29-1 to TRBJ2-3; 14 bases are shared with TRBD2. The V segment lost 6 bases and the J segment 4 bases; nucleotides outside the gene matches: 15. Germline V gene lookup returns CDR1 SQVTM and CDR2 ANQGSEA. The CDR3 runs to 18 residues. The CDR3 region is CSVQGLLGLAGVADTQYF. The CDR3 region has the DNA TGCAGCGTCCAAGGACTCCTGGGACTAGCGGGAGTCGCAGATACGCAGTATTTT.

CDR3 loop: CAWSLGAGLNQPQHF. The CDR3 DNA reads as TGTGCCTGGAGTCTTGGGGCAGGCCTCAATCAGCCCCAGCATTTT. This chain connects TRBV30 to TRBJ1-5; a weak D match, TRBD1 (5 bases). V dropped 2 bases and J dropped 3 bases, with 14 bases sitting between them. The CDR3 has 15 residues. CDR1 GTSNPN and CDR2 SVGIG come from the germline V gene (reference sequence).

The chain links TRBV7-9 to TRBJ1-2, with 7 positions matching TRBD1. Per the germline V gene, CDR1 is SEHNR and CDR2 is FQNEAQ (reference sequence). The CDR3 spans 17 residues. Trimming removed 4 bases from V and 8 bases from J; junction bases left unmatched: 19. The CDR3: CASSSDRGMDRQRGYTF. CDR3 sequence (DNA): TGTGCCAGCAGCTCGGATAGAGGGATGGACAGGCAGCGGGGCTACACCTTC.

The CDR3 nucleotides read TGCGCCAGCAGCCTCACATCAGACGAGCAGTACTTC. It yields the protein CASSLTSDEQYF. V gene TRBV5-1 combines with J gene TRBJ2-7; D remains ambiguous. The V gene's germline CDR1 is SGHRS and CDR2 YFSETQ. The V gene lost 4 bases and the J gene lost 5 bases, with 10 bases spanning the gap. There are 12 residues in the CDR3.

The rearrangement links TRBV6-4 to TRBJ2-3; TRBD2 matches at 9 bases. Germline lookup yields CDR1 MRHNA and CDR2 SNTAGT. The CDR3 covers 15 residues. The V segment lost 2 bases and the J segment 2 bases; nucleotides outside the gene matches: 2. In DNA form, the CDR3 reads TGTGCCAGCAGTGACGGCGGGGGGGACACAGATACGCAGTATTTT. This sequence encodes CASSDGGGDTDTQYF.